This T cell receptor beta chain came from a study of regulatory T cells in long-lasting Graves disease. Study-level results: Persistent disease preferred TRBV28, TRBJ1-2 and TRBJ2-5.

Through Arm-PCR of CDR3 regions and iRepertoire HTBI primers, TCR beta libraries were built. TCRdb re-called the multiplex PCR reads through MiXCR, storing one row per CDR3 protein. The table includes a few hundred thousand distinct CDR3 sequences, 15% to 20% detected once. The time point here: newly diagnosed GD, antithyroid drugs for less than 3 months. Generation of the TCR library employed RNA extracted from PBMCs. CDR3 length: 13 residues. CDR1 and CDR2 (germline): MDHEN, SYDVKM. The V gene lost 7 bases and the J gene lost 0 bases, with 9 bases spanning the gap. This clonotype was seen a few times. No antigen is known for it.

The rearrangement uses TRBV28 and TRBJ1-1; TRBD1 is a possible D gene (5 bases). This TCR was sampled from a female donor with Graves disease. The specimen comprised peripheral blood mononuclear cells (PBMCs), sampled at new diagnosis, from a patient treated with antithyroid drugs. This CDR3 reads CASTRQMNTEAFF. The CDR3 coding sequence is TGTGCCAGCACCCGACAGATGAACACTGAAGCTTTCTTT.